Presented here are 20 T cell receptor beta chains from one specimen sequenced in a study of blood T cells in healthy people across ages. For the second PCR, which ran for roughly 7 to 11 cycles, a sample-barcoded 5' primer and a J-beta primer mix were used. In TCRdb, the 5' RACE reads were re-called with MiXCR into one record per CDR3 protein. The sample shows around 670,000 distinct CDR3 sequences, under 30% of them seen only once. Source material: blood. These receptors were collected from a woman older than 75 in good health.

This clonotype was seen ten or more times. CDR3 amino acids: CASSSKGTDTQYF. The CDR3 nucleotides read TGCGCCAGCAGCTCAAAAGGGACAGATACGCAGTATTTT. The rearrangement joins TRBV4-1 to TRBJ2-3; D ambiguous. The CDR3 sequence is 13 residues long. Germline V gives CDR1 MGHRA, CDR2 YSYEKL. The V and J ends lost 5 bases and 3 bases respectively, with 9 bases between them.

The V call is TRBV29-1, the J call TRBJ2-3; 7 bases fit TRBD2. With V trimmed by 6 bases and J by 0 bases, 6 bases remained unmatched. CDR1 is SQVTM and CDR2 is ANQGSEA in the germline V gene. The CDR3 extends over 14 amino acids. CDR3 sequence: CSVKRGHSTDTQYF. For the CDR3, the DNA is TGCAGCGTGAAGCGGGGCCATAGCACAGATACGCAGTATTTT.

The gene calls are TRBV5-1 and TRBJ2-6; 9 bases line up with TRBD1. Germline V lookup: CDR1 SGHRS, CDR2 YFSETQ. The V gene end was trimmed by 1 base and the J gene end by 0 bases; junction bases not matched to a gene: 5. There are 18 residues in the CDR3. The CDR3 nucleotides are TGCGCCAGCAGCTTGAGGGGACAGGGTGTCTCTGGGGCCAACGTCCTGACTTTC. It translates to CASSLRGQGVSGANVLTF.

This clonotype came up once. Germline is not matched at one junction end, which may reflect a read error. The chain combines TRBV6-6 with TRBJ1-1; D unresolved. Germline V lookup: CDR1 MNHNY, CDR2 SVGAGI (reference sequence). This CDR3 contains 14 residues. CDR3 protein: CSSSSMAKDTEAFF. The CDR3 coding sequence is TGTTCCAGCAGTTCCATGGCCAAGGACACTGAAGCTTTCTTT.

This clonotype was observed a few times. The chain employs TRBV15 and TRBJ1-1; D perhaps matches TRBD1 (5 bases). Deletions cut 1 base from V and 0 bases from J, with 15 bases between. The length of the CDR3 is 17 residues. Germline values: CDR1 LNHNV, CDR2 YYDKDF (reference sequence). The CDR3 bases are TGTGCCACCAGCAGAGGGTCGGGGGGGTCCATGAACACTGAAGCTTTCTTT. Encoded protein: CATSRGSGGSMNTEAFF.

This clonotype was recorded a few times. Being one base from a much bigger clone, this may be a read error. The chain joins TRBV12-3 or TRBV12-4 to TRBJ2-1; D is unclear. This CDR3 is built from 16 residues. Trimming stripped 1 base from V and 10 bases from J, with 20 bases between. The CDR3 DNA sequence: TGTGCCAGCAGTTTAGTTAGTGGGCAGGTTTTACACGAGCAGTTCTTC. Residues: CASSLVSGQVLHEQFF.

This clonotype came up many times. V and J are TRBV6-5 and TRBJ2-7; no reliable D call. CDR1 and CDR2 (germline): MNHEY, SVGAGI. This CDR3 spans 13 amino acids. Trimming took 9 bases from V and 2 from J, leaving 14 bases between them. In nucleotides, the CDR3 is TGTGCCAGTTTTTCCTTGCAGCCCTACGAGCAGTACTTC. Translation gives CASFSLQPYEQYF.

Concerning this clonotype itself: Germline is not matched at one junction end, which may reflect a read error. Written as DNA, the CDR3 is TGTGCCAGCAGTTTAGGAGTGAGAACAGATGCGCAGTATTTT. Translated: CASSLGVRTDAQYF. This chain uses TRBV12-3 or TRBV12-4 with TRBJ2-3; no definite D call. This CDR3 has 14 amino acids.

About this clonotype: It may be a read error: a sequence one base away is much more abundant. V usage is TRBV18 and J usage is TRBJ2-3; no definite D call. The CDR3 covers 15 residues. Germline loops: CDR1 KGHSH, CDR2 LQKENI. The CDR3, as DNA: TGTGCCGGCTCACCACGCAACAGAAGCACAGATACGCAGTATTTT. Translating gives CAGSPRNRSTDTQYF.

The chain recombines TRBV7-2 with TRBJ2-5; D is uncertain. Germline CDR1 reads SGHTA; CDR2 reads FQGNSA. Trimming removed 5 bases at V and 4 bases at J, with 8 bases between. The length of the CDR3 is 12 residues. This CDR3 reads CASSMRRETQYF. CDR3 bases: TGTGCCAGCAGCATGAGGAGAGAGACCCAGTACTTC.

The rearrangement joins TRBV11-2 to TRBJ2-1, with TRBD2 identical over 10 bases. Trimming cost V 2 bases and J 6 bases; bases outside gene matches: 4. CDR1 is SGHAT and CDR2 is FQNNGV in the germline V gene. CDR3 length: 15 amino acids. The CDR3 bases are TGTGCCAGCAGCTTAATGCGACTAGCGGGCAATGAGCAGTTCTTC. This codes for CASSLMRLAGNEQFF. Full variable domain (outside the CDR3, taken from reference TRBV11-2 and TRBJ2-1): EAGVAQSPRYKIIEKRQSVAFWCNPISGHATLYWYQQILGQGPKLLIQFQNNGVVDDSQLPKDRFSAERLKGVDSTLKIQPAKLEDSAVYLCASSLMRLAGNEQFFGPGTRLTVL.

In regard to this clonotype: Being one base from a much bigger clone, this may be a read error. CDR3 nucleotides: TGTGCCGGCAGTAACCAGGGGGCGAGCACAGATACGCAGTATTTT. It yields the protein CAGSNQGASTDTQYF. The chain carries TRBV6-5 and TRBJ2-3; 8 bases align to TRBD1. The CDR3 is 15 amino acids. Germline CDR1 is MNHEY and CDR2 is SVGAGI.

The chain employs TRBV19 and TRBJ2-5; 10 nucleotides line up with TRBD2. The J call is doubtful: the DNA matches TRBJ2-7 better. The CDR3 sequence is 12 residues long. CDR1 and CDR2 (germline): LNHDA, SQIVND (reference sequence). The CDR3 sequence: CATQRGGYEQYF. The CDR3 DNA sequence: TGTGCTACGCAGCGGGGGGGCTACGAGCAGTACTTC.

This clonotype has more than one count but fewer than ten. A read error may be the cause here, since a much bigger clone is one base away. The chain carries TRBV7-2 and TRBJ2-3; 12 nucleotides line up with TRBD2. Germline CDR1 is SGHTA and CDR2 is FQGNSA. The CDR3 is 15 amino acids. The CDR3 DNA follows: TGTGCCAGCAGCTCTAGCGGGGGGGTCACAGGTACGCAGTATTTT. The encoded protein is CASSSSGGVTGTQYF.

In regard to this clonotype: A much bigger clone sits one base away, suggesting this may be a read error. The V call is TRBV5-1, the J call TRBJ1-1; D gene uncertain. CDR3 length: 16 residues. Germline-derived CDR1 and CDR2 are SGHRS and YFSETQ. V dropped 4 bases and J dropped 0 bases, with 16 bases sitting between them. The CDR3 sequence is CASSPSRGGLNTEAFF. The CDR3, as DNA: TGCGCCAGCAGCCCGTCACGGGGAGGGTTGAACACTGAAGCTTTCTTT.

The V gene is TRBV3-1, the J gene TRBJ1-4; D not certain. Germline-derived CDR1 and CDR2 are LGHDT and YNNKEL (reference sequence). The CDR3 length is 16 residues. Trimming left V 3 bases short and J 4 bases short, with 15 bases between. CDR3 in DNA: TGTGCCAGCAGCCATTACGGACCGTTAGATAATGAAAAACTGTTTTTT. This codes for CASSHYGPLDNEKLFF.

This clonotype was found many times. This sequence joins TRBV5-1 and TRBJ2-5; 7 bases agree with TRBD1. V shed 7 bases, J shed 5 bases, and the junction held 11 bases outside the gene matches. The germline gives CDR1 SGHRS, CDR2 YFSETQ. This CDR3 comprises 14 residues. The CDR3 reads CASWAEGAGETQYF. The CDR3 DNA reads TGCGCCAGCTGGGCCGAGGGGGCGGGCGAGACCCAGTACTTC.

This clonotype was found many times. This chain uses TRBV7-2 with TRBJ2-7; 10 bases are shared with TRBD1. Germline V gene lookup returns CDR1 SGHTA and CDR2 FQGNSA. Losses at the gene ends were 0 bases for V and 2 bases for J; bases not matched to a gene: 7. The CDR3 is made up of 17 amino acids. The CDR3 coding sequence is TGTGCCAGCAGCTTAGCATCGTCTGGACAGGGGGCCTACGAGCAGTACTTC. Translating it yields CASSLASSGQGAYEQYF.

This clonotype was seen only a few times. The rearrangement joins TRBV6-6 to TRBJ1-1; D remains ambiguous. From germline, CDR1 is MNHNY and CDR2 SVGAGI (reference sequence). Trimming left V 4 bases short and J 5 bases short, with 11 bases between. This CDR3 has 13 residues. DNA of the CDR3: TGTGCCAGCAGTTTCGTGACGGGAACTGAAGCTTTCTTT. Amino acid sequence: CASSFVTGTEAFF.

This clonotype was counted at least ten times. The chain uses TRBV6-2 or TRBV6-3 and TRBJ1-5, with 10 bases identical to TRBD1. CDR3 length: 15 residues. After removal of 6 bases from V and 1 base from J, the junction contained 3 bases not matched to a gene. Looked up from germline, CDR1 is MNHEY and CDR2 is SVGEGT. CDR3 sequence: CASRGTGVSNQPQHF. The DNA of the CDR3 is TGTGCCAGCAGAGGGACAGGGGTGAGCAATCAGCCCCAGCATTTT.